This T cell receptor beta chain was sequenced during a study of blood T cell repertoires in COVID-19. About the research overall: Collection of acute and convalescent COVID-19 samples took place in the United States, Italy and Spain. The analysed material was cDNA or gDNA that came from T cells, B-cell-depleted T cells, or PBMCs.

Original processing methods: Estimation of nucleated cell counts relied on the amplification of reference gene primers. Method: immunoSEQ multiplex PCR; TCRdb's copy keeps in-frame clones and lacks some. The D gene and trimming were derived from the DNA, and the V and J assignments and clone size from that table. The sample yields 180,000 or so clones, about 75% seen once. V gave up 2 bases and J gave up 5 bases, with 10 bases separating them. Germline assignment: CDR1 SGHTA and CDR2 FQGNSA. The CDR3 runs 13 residues. The V and J genes are TRBV7-2 and TRBJ2-7, with TRBD1 as a possible D gene (6 bases). The sequenced material came from peripheral blood. The origin of this receptor is a woman aged 45-65 years with active or convalescent COVID-19. CDR3: CASSLNRVHEQYF. CDR3 DNA: TGTGCCAGCAGCTTAAACAGGGTCCACGAGCAGTACTTC.